Described below is a single TCR beta chain sequence and its context. The target antigen is unknown. The sample originates from a study of shared clonotypes between healthy human individuals. About the study: Every donor yielded three CD4 naive, three CD4 memory, two CD8 naive and one CD8 memory plate. The study, taken as a whole, reports: Between a handful of donors, naive CD4 clonotypes were shared at a level of approximately 5%.

Sorted-subset replicate PCR reactions were performed with approximately 200 ng DNA, corresponding to about 30,000 T cell genomes. Authors' data handling: ImmunoSEQ yielded junction-only sequences lacking quality scores, so filtering differed. Sequencing used immunoSEQ multiplex PCR; TCRdb keeps in-frame clones, though not all of them. The D gene and trimming were derived from the DNA, and the V and J assignments and clone size from that table. Of roughly 890,000 clones listed, nearly 95% are singletons. Naive CD8 isolation took CD45RO-negative cells positively selected for CCR7 and excluded terminally differentiated effector memory CD45RA+ cells. Trimming took off 1 base at V and 4 bases at J, with 7 bases between the two ends. Germline CDR1 and CDR2: PRHDT and FYEKMQ (reference sequence). The CDR3 loop spans 13 amino acids.

The receptor's source is a man aged 25 to 45 in good health. The chain uses TRBV13 and TRBJ2-5; D ambiguous. The sample comprised naive CD8+ T cells sorted from blood. This CDR3 reads CASSLVFGETQYF. As DNA, the CDR3 is TGTGCCAGCAGCTTAGTGTTTGGAGAGACCCAGTACTTC.